The source of this TCR beta chain is a study of radiotherapy plus CTLA-4 blockade in lung cancer. About the study: Overall, roughly 17% of patients showed an objective response, while 25% to 35% attained disease control.

V gave up 2 bases and J gave up 0 bases, with 13 bases separating them. This CDR3 is built from 17 residues. Germline CDR1 reads SGHDN; CDR2 reads FVKESK. As to this clone: Its antigen is not identified.

Enrolled patients, whose metastatic non-small-cell lung cancer was chemo-refractory, received focal radiation plus CTLA-4 blockade with ipilimumab. The protocol was immunoSEQ multiplex PCR, while the TCRdb copy is restricted to in-frame clones and leaves out a portion. Of roughly 62,000 clones listed, about 72% are singletons. Overall study findings and caveats: Alongside interferon-beta, early blood T cell clone dynamics were reportedly the best predictor of response. Some TCR clones had been derived from tumors. These clones expanded in peripheral blood after radiotherapy plus ipilimumab.

Sequences were derived from peripheral blood, sampled from a patient treated with radiotherapy plus ipilimumab. The clonotype was recovered from a human donor with non-small cell lung cancer who had a complete response to radiotherapy plus ipilimumab. The rearrangement joins TRBV14 to TRBJ2-2; D remains ambiguous. Here the CDR3 DNA reads TGTGCCAGCAGCCAATGGGCAGATCTAGCGAACACCGGGGAGCTGTTTTTT. Its translation is CASSQWADLANTGELFF.